This T cell receptor (beta chain) was observed in a study of cytomegalovirus exposure and HLA in healthy donors. Study-wide context: Early released data comprised some 85 million unique TCRs from HLA-typed donors. Study observations and caveats: Later analysis suggested most CMV-associated TCR beta chains were HLA-restricted. Immune exposure information comprised only CMV serostatus.

PCR employed 60 Vbeta and 13 Jbeta primers. Sequencing used immunoSEQ multiplex PCR; TCRdb keeps in-frame clones, though not all of them. The table records some 170,000 clones, about 71% of them present only once. At collection, donors were nominally healthy, but unrecorded immune exposures were probable. CDR3 length equals 15 residues. Germline values: CDR1 SGHDT, CDR2 YYEEEE. Trimming pared 4 bases from V and 6 bases from J, leaving 19 bases between. Concerning this clone: Its specificity is not known.

The TCR comes from a woman aged 25 to 39 in good health and CMV-seronegative. The sequencing sample was made of PBMCs. The V gene is TRBV5-6, the J gene TRBJ1-2; the D gene is possibly TRBD1 (6 bases). The CDR3 loop reads CASSRGGGSRNGYTF. CDR3 nucleotides: TGTGCCAGCAGCCGGGGGGGCGGATCTCGAAATGGCTACACCTTC.